Given below is one T cell receptor beta chain in context. The use of a sample-barcoded 5' primer and a J-beta primer mix characterized a second PCR of roughly 7 to 12 cycles. TCRdb reprocessed the 5' RACE reads with MiXCR, giving one entry per CDR3 protein. The sample includes approximately 780,000 distinct CDR3 sequences, roughly 24% of them seen just once. This sample was included in a study of blood T cells in healthy people across ages. V lost 2 bases and J lost 4, with 17 bases in between. The CDR3 is 17 amino acids. Germline CDR1 MNHEY, CDR2 SVGAGI. The data were also submitted as part of a second study, on T cells of mothers and their children.

Sequencing was performed on blood. The chain links TRBV6-5 to TRBJ2-2, with TRBD2 as a possible D gene (5 bases). This sequence was found in a boy younger than 18 in good health. DNA of the CDR3: TGTGCCAGCAGTTACGTTGCGGATTTGGGGAGCACCGGGGAGCTGTTTTTT. Its protein is CASSYVADLGSTGELFF.